This entry concerns a single T cell receptor (beta chain). The target antigen is unknown. The sample originates from a study of cytomegalovirus exposure and HLA in healthy donors. As for the study in general: An early release of data contained 70 million to 95 million unique TCRs, which came from HLA-typed donors. Study-level findings and limits: According to the study, 150 to 200 TCR beta chains were cytomegalovirus-associated.

CDR1 is GTSNPN and CDR2 is SVGIG in the germline V gene (reference sequence). The CDR3 contains 16 residues. V lost 2 bases to trimming and J lost 2 bases; unmatched junction nucleotides: 12. It was with 60 Vbeta and 13 Jbeta primers that the PCR ran. Only in-frame clones appear in the TCRdb table, and some are missing; sequencing was by immunoSEQ multiplex PCR. This listing includes under 40,000 clones. This rearrangement joins TRBV30 to TRBJ2-7; 7 bases fit TRBD2. Sequencing input: PBMCs. This TCR derives from a woman between 35 and 50 years old in good health and CMV-seropositive. The CDR3 region is CAWSPTSSGLTYEQYF. Written as DNA, the CDR3 is TGTGCCTGGAGTCCCACCTCTAGCGGCCTTACCTACGAGCAGTACTTC.